These 12 T cell receptor beta chains share one sample of origin, sequenced in a study of blood T cell repertoires in COVID-19. Sequenced by immunoSEQ multiplex PCR; TCRdb stores in-frame clones only, minus some. The table lists tens of thousands of clones, about 90% of them singletons. The sample consisted of peripheral blood. The source is a human donor in a cohort sampled during active COVID-19.

V gene TRBV3-1 (or the pseudogene TRBV3-2) combines with J gene TRBJ2-5; 8 positions agree with TRBD1. This CDR3 is built from 14 residues. Germline CDR1 is LGHDT and CDR2 is YNNKEL (reference sequence). The V segment lost 4 bases and the J segment 3 bases; nucleotides outside the gene matches: 4. CDR3 in DNA: TGTGCCAGCAGCCCCCAGGACAGGGAAGAGACCCAGTACTTC. This translates into CASSPQDREETQYF.

This rearrangement joins TRBV2 to TRBJ1-3; 8 bases map to TRBD1. The J segment lost 2 bases and the V segment lost 6 bases, leaving 0 bases of the junction unmatched. In germline, CDR1 is SNHLY, CDR2 FYNNEI. This CDR3 comprises 13 residues. CDR3 amino acids: CASRQGAGNTIYF. In DNA, the CDR3 is TGTGCCAGCAGACAGGGGGCTGGAAACACCATATATTTT. The complete variable domain, with remaining parts taken from reference TRBV2 and TRBJ1-3, reads EPEVTQTPSHQVTQMGQEVILRCVPISNHLYFYWYRQILGQKVEFLVSFYNNEISEKSEIFDDQFSVERPDGSNFTLKIRSTKLEDSAMYFCASRQGAGNTIYFGEGSWLTVV.

This clone came up once. This chain uses TRBV7-2 with TRBJ1-5; 8 bases map to TRBD1. With 6 bases clipped from V and 5 bases from J, the junction kept 9 bases outside the gene matches. The germline V gene has CDR1 SGHTA and CDR2 FQGNSA. The CDR3 sequence is 15 residues long. CDR3 region: CASSITNRGYQPQHF. CDR3 sequence (DNA): TGTGCCAGCAGTATTACCAACAGGGGGTATCAGCCCCAGCATTTT.

The V gene is TRBV6-6, the J gene TRBJ1-2, with 8 bases identical to TRBD1. With 6 bases clipped from V and 3 bases from J, the junction kept 12 bases outside the gene matches. The CDR3 has 16 amino acids. The germline gives CDR1 MNHNY, CDR2 SVGAGI (reference sequence). The CDR3 loop reads CASSHQPGQAHYGYTF. In nucleotides, the CDR3 is TGTGCCAGCAGCCACCAACCGGGACAGGCTCACTATGGCTACACCTTC.

The V call is TRBV24-1, the J call TRBJ2-2; 7 bases map to TRBD1. Looked up from germline, CDR1 is KGHDR and CDR2 is SFDVKD. The CDR3 consists of 13 residues. V lost 10 bases, J lost 5 bases, and 6 bases stayed unmatched. The CDR3 coding sequence is TGTGCCACAACAGGGACAGCTACCGGGGAGCTGTTTTTT. Its translation: CATTGTATGELFF.

Here the CDR3 DNA reads TGTGCCAGTAGTATCTTGGGCGGGGGTTTGTCCAATGAGCAGTTCTTC. It codes for CASSILGGGLSNEQFF. V gene TRBV19 combines with J gene TRBJ2-1; TRBD2 matches 7 bases. The V gene end was trimmed by 3 bases and the J gene end by 6 bases; junction bases not matched to a gene: 11. CDR1 is LNHDA, CDR2 SQIVND, per germline (reference sequence). The CDR3 spans 16 residues.

The chain joins TRBV4-3 to TRBJ2-7; 10 nucleotides agree with TRBD1. Germline trimming cut 4 bases from V and 5 bases from J; bases unmatched to any gene: 8. From germline, CDR1 is LGHNA and CDR2 YSLEER. This CDR3 spans 15 amino acids. CDR3 nucleotide sequence: TGCGCCAGCAGCCTAACCGGGACAGGGGTCGACGAGCAGTACTTC. Residues: CASSLTGTGVDEQYF.

The chain combines TRBV5-1 with TRBJ2-2, with a tentative D call TRBD1 (5 bases). CDR1 and CDR2 from the germline V gene are SGHRS and YFSETQ. The CDR3 consists of 13 residues. Trimming stripped 4 bases from V and 7 bases from J, with 11 bases between. The CDR3 DNA reads TGCGCCAGCAGCGTCGGAAGGGGCGGGGAGCTGTTTTTT. Amino acid sequence: CASSVGRGGELFF.

This clone has a single count. This chain joins TRBV5-1 and TRBJ2-1; D is ambiguous. The germline V gene has CDR1 SGHRS and CDR2 YFSETQ. Trimming took 0 bases from V and 0 from J, leaving 7 bases between them. The CDR3 totals 15 residues. The CDR3 sequence: CASSLDTSSYNEQFF. The DNA for the CDR3 is TGCGCCAGCAGCTTGGACACCAGCTCCTACAATGAGCAGTTCTTC.

This chain uses TRBV3-1 (or the pseudogene TRBV3-2) with TRBJ2-1; possible D gene TRBD2, 6 bases. Germline loops: CDR1 LGHDT, CDR2 YNNKEL (reference sequence). V shed 0 bases and J shed 7 bases, with 10 bases lying between them. The CDR3 runs to 14 residues. The CDR3 spells CASSQDASGNEQFF. The CDR3 nucleotides read TGTGCCAGCAGCCAAGATGCCAGCGGGAATGAGCAGTTCTTC.

This chain joins TRBV7-8 and TRBJ2-1; D perhaps matches TRBD2 (6 bases). The CDR3 spans 18 residues. The V end was cut by 2 bases, the J end by 0 bases, with 17 bases between. Germline values: CDR1 SGHVS, CDR2 FQNEAQ. CDR3 sequence: CASSLYRDFESSYNEQFF. The CDR3, as DNA: TGTGCCAGCAGCTTATACCGGGACTTCGAAAGCTCCTACAATGAGCAGTTCTTC.

The chain joins TRBV5-1 to TRBJ1-2, with 7 positions matching TRBD1. V dropped 0 bases and J dropped 2; count of bases not matched to a gene: 7. The CDR3 contains 16 residues. CDR1 is SGHRS, CDR2 YFSETQ, per germline. CDR3 DNA: TGCGCCAGCAGCTTGGCCGACAGGGCGGAGAACTATGGCTACACCTTC. It translates to CASSLADRAENYGYTF.